The 14 T cell receptor beta chains below were found in one sample sequenced in a study of molecular identifiers for immune sequencing clone quantification. TCRdb analysed the PCR reads with MiXCR anew, one entry per CDR3 protein. Of just under 650,000 distinct CDR3 sequences listed, about 20% were seen once; the top ten hold roughly 0.85%. The sequencing input was naive CD8+ T cells from blood, with Jurkat cell RNA spiked in. As to subset: FACS-sorted CD8+CD4-CCR7+CD45RA+ naive T cells. The source of these receptors is a human donor in good health. Some libraries in this study had Jurkat cell RNA spiked in.

The sample holds many counts of this clonotype. V is TRBV12-3 or TRBV12-4 and J is TRBJ2-3, with 8 bases fitting TRBD2. The CDR3 has 16 amino acids. Unmatched junction bases numbered 6, after V lost 2 bases and J lost 2 bases. CDR3: CASSLFAGGYTDTQYF. DNA of the CDR3: TGTGCCAGCAGTTTATTTGCGGGGGGATACACAGATACGCAGTATTTT.

This clonotype was seen a few times. This sequence joins TRBV15 and TRBJ1-3; no definite D call. There are 14 residues in the CDR3. Germline CDR1 is LNHNV and CDR2 is YYDKDF (reference sequence). V was clipped by 2 bases and J by 0 bases, with 5 bases between them. This CDR3 reads CATSRSASGNTIYF. The DNA of the CDR3 is TGTGCCACCAGCAGAAGCGCCTCTGGAAACACCATATATTTT.

On this clonotype itself: This may be a read error: a much more frequent sequence differs by one nucleotide. The chain recombines TRBV29-1 with TRBJ2-2, with 8 positions matching TRBD2. Germline-derived CDR1 and CDR2 are SQVTM and ANQGSEA. The CDR3 runs 13 residues. This chain's CDR3 is CGVYSGVSGELFF. The CDR3 DNA reads TGCGGCGTTTATAGCGGGGTATCCGGGGAGCTGTTTTTT.

This clonotype was counted a few times. This chain uses TRBV4-2 with TRBJ2-7, with D uncertain. The CDR3 length is 14 residues. Germline V CDR1 and CDR2: LGHNA, YNFKEQ. With 7 bases removed from V and 4 bases from J, the gap between germline ends came to 17 bases. CDR3 nucleotides: TGTGCCAGCACCCTAGAGGCTTCGCATTACGAGCAGTACTTC. It translates to CASTLEASHYEQYF.

This clonotype was picked up many times. The chain joins TRBV28 to TRBJ2-7; no reliable D call. The CDR3 has 11 residues. Trimming shortened V by 5 bases and J by 5 bases, and 7 bases separated the two germline ends. The germline V gene has CDR1 MDHEN and CDR2 SYDVKM. Here the CDR3 reads CASSRLHEQYF. CDR3 in DNA: TGTGCCAGCAGTCGGCTCCACGAGCAGTACTTC.

The table lists this clonotype with many counts. The CDR3 region has the DNA TGTGCCAGCAGCCTTTCCTACTCTGGAAACACCATATATTTT. Its translation: CASSLSYSGNTIYF. The rearrangement uses TRBV9 and TRBJ1-3, with no clear D. From germline, CDR1 is SGDLS and CDR2 YYNGEE. V gave up 4 bases and J gave up 0 bases, with 8 bases separating them. CDR3 length: 14 residues.

At least ten counts were recorded for this clonotype. The chain combines TRBV6-5 with TRBJ1-1, with TRBD1 identical over 7 bases. This CDR3 has 18 amino acids. Losses at the gene ends were 2 bases for V and 0 bases for J; bases not matched to a gene: 12. Germline V gene lookup returns CDR1 MNHEY and CDR2 SVGAGI. The CDR3 spells CASSYGGLGGQLNTEAFF. The CDR3 coding sequence is TGTGCCAGCAGTTACGGGGGGTTGGGGGGACAGTTGAACACTGAAGCTTTCTTT.

This clonotype was seen a single time. One end of the junction does not line up with germline, which may come from a read error. The chain is built from TRBV4-3 and TRBJ2-3; D is tentatively TRBD1 or TRBD2 (6 bases each). From germline, CDR1 is LGHNA and CDR2 YSLEER. The CDR3 has 16 residues. The CDR3 spells CASSQDLWRDTGTQYF. As DNA, the CDR3 is TGCGCCAGCAGCCAAGATCTTTGGCGGGACACAGGTACGCAGTATTTT.

This clonotype was observed many times. This chain uses TRBV28 with TRBJ1-5, with TRBD1 as a possible D gene (6 bases). V was cut by 6 bases and J by 3 bases, with 15 bases left in between. CDR3 length: 15 amino acids. The germline V gene encodes CDR1 MDHEN and CDR2 SYDVKM. CDR3 sequence reads: CASRYRASYNQPQHF. CDR3 bases: TGTGCCAGCAGGTACAGGGCCTCTTACAATCAGCCCCAGCATTTT.

This clonotype was recorded many times. This sequence joins TRBV15 and TRBJ2-3; 7 nucleotides agree with TRBD1. CDR3 length equals 17 residues. With 1 base clipped from V and 1 base from J, the junction kept 8 bases outside the gene matches. CDR1 and CDR2 (germline): LNHNV, YYDKDF (reference sequence). The CDR3 DNA sequence: TGTGCCACCAGCAGAGTCGCTAGGGGGCTCGGCACAGATACGCAGTATTTT. Its translation: CATSRVARGLGTDTQYF. The complete variable domain, with remaining parts taken from reference TRBV15 and TRBJ2-3, reads DAMVIQNPRYQVTQFGKPVTLSCSQTLNHNVMYWYQQKSSQAPKLLFHYYDKDFNNEADTPDNFQSRRPNTSFCFLDIRSPGLGDTAMYLCATSRVARGLGTDTQYFGPGTRLTVL.

Notes on this clonotype: The junction departs from germline at one end; a sequencing error may be responsible. J is TRBJ1-3 and V is TRBV7-9, with D uncertain. This CDR3 comprises 16 residues. Germline loops: CDR1 SEHNR, CDR2 FQNEAQ (reference sequence). The CDR3 loop is CASSLALGVTGNTTYF. The CDR3 DNA sequence: TGTGCCAGCAGCTTAGCGCTTGGGGTTACTGGAAACACCACATATTTT.

This clonotype was seen repeatedly, ten times or more. The CDR3 region is CASSLVGRYEQYF. CDR3 coding DNA: TGTGCCAGCAGCTTAGTGGGGCGGTACGAGCAGTACTTC. V and J are TRBV7-9 and TRBJ2-7; D may be TRBD1 (5 bases). Trimming left V 1 base short and J 4 bases short, with 8 bases between. Germline loops: CDR1 SEHNR, CDR2 FQNEAQ (reference sequence). There are 13 residues in the CDR3. The complete variable domain, with remaining parts taken from reference TRBV7-9 and TRBJ2-7, reads DTGVSQNPRHKITKRGQNVTFRCDPISEHNRLYWYRQTLGQGPEFLTYFQNEAQLEKSRLLSDRFSAERPKGSFSTLEIQRTEQGDSAMYLCASSLVGRYEQYFGPGTRLTVT.

In the case of this clonotype: This may stem from a read error, because a much larger clone lies one nucleotide away. The rearrangement joins TRBV7-9 to TRBJ2-7; TRBD2 aligns across 9 bases. Germline V gives CDR1 SEHNR, CDR2 FQNEAQ (reference sequence). The CDR3 sequence is 15 residues long. CDR3 DNA: TGTGCCGGCAGCCCAGAGCTAGCGGGAACCTACGAGCAGTACTTC. Translation: CAGSPELAGTYEQYF. Using reference TRBV7-9 and TRBJ2-7 for the parts outside the CDR3, the full variable domain is DTGVSQNPRHKITKRGQNVTFRCDPISEHNRLYWYRQTLGQGPEFLTYFQNEAQLEKSRLLSDRFSAERPKGSFSTLEIQRTEQGDSAMYLCAGSPELAGTYEQYFGPGTRLTVT.

This clonotype was observed a single time. J is TRBJ2-1 and V is TRBV7-9; D remains ambiguous. Germline values: CDR1 SEHNR, CDR2 FQNEAQ (reference sequence). The ends were cut back, 1 base at V and 6 bases at J, with 16 bases in the middle. The CDR3 totals 16 residues. CDR3 in amino acids: CASSLGAGGSSNEQFF. In nucleotides, the CDR3 is TGTGCCAGCAGCTTAGGGGCAGGTGGGTCTTCCAATGAGCAGTTCTTC.